A single sample gave rise to the 30 T cell receptor beta chains below, sequenced in a study of blood T cell repertoires in COVID-19. Sequenced by immunoSEQ multiplex PCR; TCRdb stores in-frame clones only, minus some. The data contain around 110,000 clones, 70% to 85% of them singletons. Sequenced input: peripheral blood. The receptors were gathered from a man between 65 and 85 years old with active or convalescent COVID-19.

The chain joins TRBV21-1 to TRBJ2-7; TRBD2 is the table's D call, not checked against the DNA. TRBV21-1 represents a pseudogene. This CDR3 spans 17 amino acids. Here the CDR3 DNA reads TGTGCCAGCAGCAAAACAAAAGGACTAGCGGGGTTCTACGAGCAGTACTTC. This encodes CASSKTKGLAGFYEQYF.

The V gene is TRBV13, the J gene TRBJ1-3; 9 bases fit TRBD1. V was clipped by 6 bases and J by 0 bases; unmatched bases: 12. The germline V gene encodes CDR1 PRHDT and CDR2 FYEKMQ (reference sequence). CDR3 size: 18 residues. This CDR3 reads CASRTLGTGGISGNTIYF. For the CDR3, the DNA is TGTGCCAGCAGAACACTCGGAACAGGGGGCATCTCTGGAAACACCATATATTTT.

This clone was found a few times. This chain connects TRBV7-3 to TRBJ2-1; 11 bases agree with TRBD2. Germline lookup yields CDR1 SGHTA and CDR2 FQGTGA. V lost 1 base and J lost 10; bases outside the gene matches: 6. CDR3 size: 15 residues. CDR3 nucleotide sequence: TGTGCCAGCAGCTTAAAACTAGCGGGAGCCCCCGAGCAGTTCTTC. It is translated as CASSLKLAGAPEQFF.

The rearrangement joins TRBV5-1 to TRBJ2-2; TRBD2 might be the D (6 bases). Trimming shortened V by 5 bases and J by 0 bases, and 8 bases separated the two germline ends. The CDR3 covers 14 residues. Germline V gene sequence: CDR1 SGHRS, CDR2 YFSETQ. The CDR3 bases are TGCGCCAGCAGTAGCGGAACGAACACCGGGGAGCTGTTTTTT. This codes for CASSSGTNTGELFF.

This clone has just a few counts. The CDR3 DNA reads TGCGCCAGCAGCCTGGGGACAGGAGAGAATGAAAAACTGTTTTTT. It yields the protein CASSLGTGENEKLFF. This rearrangement joins TRBV4-1 to TRBJ1-4; TRBD1 matches 8 bases. Germline CDR1 reads MGHRA; CDR2 reads YSYEKL. The ends lost 4 bases at V and 5 bases at J; junction bases unmatched: 6. The CDR3 has 15 residues.

The chain has TRBV7-9 and TRBJ2-7, with TRBD1 identical over 9 bases. Per germline, CDR1 SEHNR and CDR2 FQNEAQ (reference sequence). J was trimmed by 5 bases and V by 3 bases; bases with no gene match: 5. The CDR3 length is 14 residues. In DNA, the CDR3 is TGTGCCAGCAGCTTCGGGACAGGGTTCAACGAGCAGTACTTC. Translation gives CASSFGTGFNEQYF.

The chain recombines TRBV21-1 with TRBJ1-2; TRBD1 is the table's D call, not checked against the DNA. TRBV21-1 is an annotated pseudogene. The CDR3 loop spans 15 amino acids. In DNA, the CDR3 is TGTGCCAGCAGCAAAGAGGGACAGGGGTTCTATGGCTACACCTTC. Translated, it gives CASSKEGQGFYGYTF.

The V and J genes are TRBV19 and TRBJ2-1; 11 nucleotides line up with TRBD2. The CDR3 consists of 17 residues. Trimming took 5 bases from V and 1 from J; bases not matched to a gene: 7. The germline V gene has CDR1 LNHDA and CDR2 SQIVND (reference sequence). The CDR3 DNA reads as TGTGCCAGTAGTGGACTAGCGGGCGCCCTATCCTACAATGAGCAGTTCTTC. Its protein product is CASSGLAGALSYNEQFF. Looking up the rest from reference TRBV19 and TRBJ2-1 gives the full variable domain: DGGITQSPKYLFRKEGQNVTLSCEQNLNHDAMYWYRQDPGQGLRLIYYSQIVNDFQKGDIAEGYSVSREKKESFPLTVTSAQKNPTAFYLCASSGLAGALSYNEQFFGPGTRLTVL.

The CDR3 sequence: CASKDRARGNTIYF. As DNA, the CDR3 is TGTGCCAGCAAAGACAGGGCCCGTGGAAACACCATATATTTT. The chain carries TRBV28 and TRBJ1-3, with 7 bases fitting TRBD1. The CDR3 spans 14 residues. The germline V gene has CDR1 MDHEN and CDR2 SYDVKM. V trimming: 7 bases; J trimming: 3 bases; junction bases outside the gene matches: 6.

The CDR3, as DNA: TGTGCCAGCACCCCGGGACTAGCGCGGGGGAGCTCCTACAATGAGCAGTTCTTC. This translates into CASTPGLARGSSYNEQFF. V is TRBV2 and J is TRBJ2-1, with 10 positions matching TRBD2. The CDR3 loop spans 18 amino acids. The J segment lost 0 bases and the V segment lost 7 bases, leaving 12 bases of the junction unmatched. From germline, CDR1 is SNHLY and CDR2 FYNNEI.

The V gene is TRBV19, the J gene TRBJ1-1, with D tentatively TRBD1 (6 bases). V shed 3 bases and J shed 4 bases, with 21 bases lying between them. Germline lookup yields CDR1 LNHDA and CDR2 SQIVND (reference sequence). The CDR3 loop spans 17 amino acids. The CDR3 region has the DNA TGTGCCAGTAGTATGACCGGGACACACCAGGTGGGCACTGAAGCTTTCTTT. Its protein product is CASSMTGTHQVGTEAFF.

This chain links TRBV11-3 with TRBJ2-7; no firm D call. Trimming stripped 4 bases from V and 0 bases from J, with 10 bases between. The CDR3 is 14 amino acids. Germline V CDR1 and CDR2: SGHNT, YENEEA. Here the CDR3 reads CASSSLRVSYEQYF. The DNA of the CDR3 is TGTGCCAGCAGCTCCCTCCGGGTCTCCTACGAGCAGTACTTC.

The chain employs TRBV29-1 and TRBJ1-4; 7 bases match TRBD1. The CDR3 length is 13 residues. From germline, CDR1 is SQVTM and CDR2 ANQGSEA. Germline trimming cut 7 bases from V and 7 bases from J; bases unmatched to any gene: 9. The chain's CDR3 is CSARWTGGEKLFF. In DNA form, the CDR3 reads TGCAGCGCCAGATGGACAGGTGGTGAAAAACTGTTTTTT.

This chain connects TRBV12-3 or TRBV12-4 to TRBJ2-5, with D perhaps TRBD2 (7 bases). This CDR3 is 13 amino acids long. The ends were cut back, 7 bases at V and 5 bases at J, with 14 bases in the middle. CDR3: CASNSRGGETQYF. DNA of the CDR3: TGTGCCAGCAACTCGAGGGGGGGGGAGACCCAGTACTTC.

The chain has TRBV11-3 and TRBJ2-5, with D perhaps matching TRBD1 (6 bases). CDR1 and CDR2 from the germline V gene are SGHNT and YENEEA. The CDR3 spans 15 residues. Trimming cost V 3 bases and J 5 bases, with 16 bases left between them. CDR3 coding DNA: TGTGCCAGCAGCTTCTCTGGGGCAGGGGTGGAGACCCAGTACTTC. This translates into CASSFSGAGVETQYF.

The chain has TRBV11-2 and TRBJ2-3; TRBD1 is a possible D gene (7 bases). Germline V gene data show CDR1 as SGHAT and CDR2 as FQNNGV. This CDR3 comprises 17 residues. V was trimmed by 5 bases and J by 3 bases, leaving 21 bases between them. The CDR3 coding sequence is TGTGCCAGCAGCAGATCCGCGGGGACAGTTCGGACAGATACGCAGTATTTT. Amino acids: CASSRSAGTVRTDTQYF.

The chain employs TRBV28 and TRBJ1-5; D gene unclear. The germline V and J ends were trimmed by 6 bases and 4 bases, with 10 bases remaining between them. The CDR3 totals 13 residues. Germline V gene lookup returns CDR1 MDHEN and CDR2 SYDVKM. The CDR3 here is CASRATLNQPQHF. CDR3 in DNA: TGTGCCAGCAGGGCGACACTTAATCAGCCCCAGCATTTT.

The chain uses TRBV7-2 and TRBJ2-2, with 12 bases matching TRBD2. Germline V gene data show CDR1 as SGHTA and CDR2 as FQGNSA. This CDR3 is built from 16 residues. With 5 bases clipped from V and 0 bases from J, the junction kept 1 base outside the gene matches. The CDR3 loop is CASSRTSGANTGELFF. For the CDR3, the DNA is TGTGCCAGCAGCCGGACTAGCGGGGCGAACACCGGGGAGCTGTTTTTT.

The CDR3 region has the DNA TGTGCCAGCAGTTTCAGGGAAACAGATACGCAGTATTTT. Translation: CASSFRETDTQYF. The chain uses TRBV6-4 and TRBJ2-3; possible D gene TRBD1, 5 bases. Trimming took off 5 bases at V and 3 bases at J, with 9 bases between the two ends. CDR1 and CDR2 from the germline V gene are MRHNA and SNTAGT. The CDR3 is 13 residues long.

The chain is built from TRBV10-2 and TRBJ2-1; TRBD2 matches at 12 bases. There are 16 residues in the CDR3. The J segment lost 4 bases and the V segment lost 7 bases, leaving 8 bases of the junction unmatched. Germline loops: CDR1 WSHSY, CDR2 SAAADI. The CDR3 reads CASTSSLAGGYNEQFF. The CDR3 nucleotides read TGCGCCAGCACGTCCTCGCTAGCGGGGGGGTACAATGAGCAGTTCTTC.

CDR3 sequence reads: CASSLTGTNPSTDTQYF. CDR3 nucleotides: TGTGCCAGCAGCTTAACGGGGACAAACCCTAGCACAGATACGCAGTATTTT. The rearrangement links TRBV7-3 to TRBJ2-3; D may be TRBD1 (6 bases). Germline-derived CDR1 and CDR2 are SGHTA and FQGTGA. The V gene lost 0 bases and the J gene lost 0 bases, with 13 bases spanning the gap. The CDR3 sequence is 17 residues long.

This clone was picked up a small number of times. The chain couples TRBV4-1 to TRBJ2-1; 14 bases are a match to TRBD2. V was clipped by 4 bases and J by 8 bases; unmatched bases: 4. The CDR3 covers 15 residues. Germline CDR1 and CDR2: MGHRA and YSYEKL. The CDR3 coding sequence is TGCGCCAGCAGCCCGGGACTAGCGGGAGCTCATGAGCAGTTCTTC. Protein product: CASSPGLAGAHEQFF.

The genes are TRBV5-4 and TRBJ2-1; 11 bases match TRBD1. The J segment lost 3 bases and the V segment lost 0 bases, leaving 5 bases of the junction unmatched. Germline CDR1 is SGHNT and CDR2 is YYREEE (reference sequence). This CDR3 spans 17 amino acids. The CDR3 DNA reads as TGTGCCAGCAGCTTGGCCACAGGGACAGGGGGCTACAATGAGCAGTTCTTC. This gives the protein CASSLATGTGGYNEQFF.

This clone has a handful of counts. The chain links TRBV7-2 to TRBJ1-5; D ambiguous. Trimming pared 3 bases from V and 7 bases from J, leaving 10 bases between. The CDR3 is made up of 13 amino acids. Germline V gene sequence: CDR1 SGHTA, CDR2 FQGNSA. The CDR3 DNA sequence: TGTGCCAGCAGCTTCGGGGATAGGCAGCCCCAGCATTTT. This encodes CASSFGDRQPQHF.

The V and J genes are TRBV19 and TRBJ1-5; no firm D call. This CDR3 is built from 15 residues. V lost 5 bases, J lost 11 bases, and 22 bases lay in between. The germline V gene has CDR1 LNHDA and CDR2 SQIVND (reference sequence). The CDR3 region is CASSLNGIHSMSQHF. As DNA, the CDR3 is TGTGCCAGTAGTCTGAACGGGATCCATAGTATGTCCCAGCATTTT. Full variable domain (rest looked up from reference TRBV19 and TRBJ1-5): DGGITQSPKYLFRKEGQNVTLSCEQNLNHDAMYWYRQDPGQGLRLIYYSQIVNDFQKGDIAEGYSVSREKKESFPLTVTSAQKNPTAFYLCASSLNGIHSMSQHFGDGTRLSIL.

This sequence joins TRBV11-2 and TRBJ2-2; 8 bases are a match to TRBD1. V shed 4 bases and J 6 bases; nucleotides not matched to a gene: 10. CDR1 and CDR2 (germline): SGHAT, FQNNGV. The length of the CDR3 is 16 residues. This CDR3 reads CASSYDRGGGAGELFF. In nucleotides, the CDR3 is TGTGCCAGCAGCTACGACAGGGGCGGTGGCGCCGGGGAGCTGTTTTTT.

CDR3 amino acids: CASSISTDRIYGYTF. The DNA for the CDR3 is TGTGCCAGTAGTATATCCACCGACAGGATTTATGGCTACACCTTC. This rearrangement joins TRBV19 to TRBJ1-2; TRBD1 might be the D (6 bases). The V end was cut by 2 bases, the J end by 5 bases, with 15 bases between. This CDR3 contains 15 residues. Germline V gene data show CDR1 as LNHDA and CDR2 as SQIVND (reference sequence).

There are a few counts of this clone. J is TRBJ1-4 and V is TRBV5-1; D is undetermined. Between the trimmed V and J ends, which lost 0 bases and 7 bases, there was a span of 13 bases. CDR3 length equals 15 residues. Per the germline V gene, CDR1 is SGHRS and CDR2 is YFSETQ. CDR3 DNA sequence: TGCGCCAGCAGCTTGGCGGCAGCAGAGGGTGAAAAACTGTTTTTT. This codes for CASSLAAAEGEKLFF.

This chain uses TRBV4-3 with TRBJ1-5; D call uncertain. This CDR3 has 14 residues. The V end was cut by 4 bases, the J end by 0 bases, with 7 bases between. The germline gives CDR1 LGHNA, CDR2 YSLEER. In DNA form, the CDR3 reads TGCGCCAGCAGCCGCGGATATAGCAATCAGCCCCAGCATTTT. Translated: CASSRGYSNQPQHF.

V and J are TRBV10-3 and TRBJ2-1, with TRBD2 identical over 12 bases. This CDR3 has 19 residues. Trimming at V came to 1 base and at J to 0 bases, leaving 7 bases not matched to a gene. Germline V gene lookup returns CDR1 ENHRY and CDR2 SYGVKD. CDR3 loop: CAISELASGGGSSYNEQFF. CDR3 coding DNA: TGTGCCATCAGTGAGTTGGCTAGCGGGGGGGGGAGCTCCTACAATGAGCAGTTCTTC.